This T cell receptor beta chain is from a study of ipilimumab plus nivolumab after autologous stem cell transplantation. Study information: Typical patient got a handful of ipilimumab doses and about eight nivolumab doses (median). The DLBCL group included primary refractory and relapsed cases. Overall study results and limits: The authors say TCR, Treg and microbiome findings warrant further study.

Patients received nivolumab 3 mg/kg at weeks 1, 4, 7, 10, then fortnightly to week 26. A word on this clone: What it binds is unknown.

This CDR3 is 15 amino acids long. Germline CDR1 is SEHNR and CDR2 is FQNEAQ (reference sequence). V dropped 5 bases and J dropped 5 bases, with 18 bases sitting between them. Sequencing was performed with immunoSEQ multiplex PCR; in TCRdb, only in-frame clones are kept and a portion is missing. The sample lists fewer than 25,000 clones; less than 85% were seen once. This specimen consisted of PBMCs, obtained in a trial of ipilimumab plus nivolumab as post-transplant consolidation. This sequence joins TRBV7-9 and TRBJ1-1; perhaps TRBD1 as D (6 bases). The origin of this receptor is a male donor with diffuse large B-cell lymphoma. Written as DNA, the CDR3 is TGTGCCAGCAGCCCCAGAGGAGGGGGGGGAACTGAAGCTTTCTTT. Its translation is CASSPRGGGGTEAFF.